A selection of T cell receptor beta chains follows, all from one sample in a study of blood T cell repertoires in COVID-19. Assay used: immunoSEQ multiplex PCR; TCRdb lists only in-frame clones, some missing. The table has about 72,000 clones, around 93% seen once; the top ten hold 4.8%. The sequenced material came from peripheral blood. These receptors originate from a woman aged 55-75 years with active COVID-19. Both conserved end residues are part of each CDR3. D genes are given only for firm matches. Clone size is not always given. Where it is, it says once, few, many or a class for expanded clones.

v_gene	j_gene	abundance	d_gene	CDR3aa	CDR3nt
TRBV28	TRBJ1-1	NA	NA	CASSLDSPSEAFF	TGTGCCAGCAGTTTGGACAGCCCTTCGGAAGCTTTCTTT
TRBV5-4	TRBJ2-3	NA	TRBD2	CASGLAVDTQYF	TGTGCCAGCGGACTAGCAGTAGATACGCAGTATTTT
TRBV3-1/TRBV3-2	TRBJ2-3	NA	NA	CASSQDRTIASTDTQYF	TGTGCCAGCAGCCAAGATAGAACTATAGCTAGCACAGATACGCAGTATTTT
TRBV19	TRBJ2-3	NA	TRBD1	CASNRGQGDTQYF	TGTGCCAGCAACAGGGGGCAGGGAGATACGCAGTATTTT
TRBV6-4	TRBJ2-1	NA	TRBD2	CASSDAGGPSLNEQFF	TGTGCCAGCAGTGACGCGGGAGGGCCCTCGCTGAATGAGCAGTTCTTC
TRBV7-2	TRBJ2-4	NA	NA	CASSSDSNDIQYF	TGTGCCAGCAGCTCAGACAGTAACGACATTCAGTACTTC
TRBV7-2	TRBJ2-1	once	TRBD2	CASSLGGFAGGYNEQFF	TGTGCCAGCAGCTTAGGGGGATTCGCGGGAGGCTACAATGAGCAGTTCTTC
TRBV5-1	TRBJ1-1	NA	NA	CASSQQGGNTEAFF	TGCGCCAGCAGCCAACAGGGCGGGAACACTGAAGCTTTCTTT
TRBV20-1	TRBJ1-2	NA	NA	CSADSSYGYTF	TGCAGTGCTGACAGTTCCTATGGCTACACCTTC
TRBV28	TRBJ2-1	once	TRBD2	CASSSPTSGRNEQFF	TGTGCCAGCAGTTCCCCCACTAGCGGGAGGAATGAGCAGTTCTTC
TRBV18	TRBJ1-6	NA	NA	CASSPLQDNSPLHF	TGTGCCAGCTCACCATTACAGGATAATTCACCCCTCCACTTT
TRBV19	TRBJ2-5	NA	NA	CASSLRGTQYF	TGTGCCAGTAGTCTTCGGGGGACCCAGTACTTC
TRBV5-4	TRBJ2-3	NA	TRBD2	CASSATFREADTQYF	TGTGCCAGCAGCGCAACTTTCCGGGAGGCAGATACGCAGTATTTT
TRBV4-1	TRBJ2-7	few	TRBD1	CASSQVSGQGYEQYF	TGCGCCAGCAGCCAAGTTTCGGGACAGGGTTACGAGCAGTACTTC
TRBV29-1	TRBJ2-2	NA	NA	CSGRANTGELFF	TGCAGCGGAAGAGCGAACACCGGGGAGCTGTTTTTT
TRBV5-1	TRBJ2-1	NA	NA	CASSPPSTLNEQFF	TGCGCCAGCAGCCCGCCGTCTACCCTCAATGAGCAGTTCTTC
TRBV28	TRBJ2-7	NA	TRBD2	CASREGLAVYEQYF	TGTGCCAGCAGGGAGGGACTAGCGGTGTACGAGCAGTACTTC
TRBV7-2	TRBJ2-3	NA	NA	CASSLDAGAVDTQYF	TGTGCCAGCAGCTTAGATGCGGGGGCTGTAGATACGCAGTATTTT
TRBV19	TRBJ2-2	NA	NA	CASSIQAGAANTGELFF	TGTGCCAGTAGTATACAAGCAGGGGCCGCGAACACCGGGGAGCTGTTTTTT
TRBV6-5	TRBJ2-2	NA	TRBD2	CASSYSSSGDGELFF	TGTGCCAGCAGTTACTCGAGTAGCGGGGATGGGGAGCTGTTTTTT
TRBV5-4	TRBJ2-3	NA	NA	CASSALGQSSTDTQYF	TGTGCCAGCAGCGCCCTCGGACAGTCTAGCACAGATACGCAGTATTTT
TRBV10-2	TRBJ2-2	NA	NA	CASSEGLANTGELFF	TGCGCCAGCAGTGAGGGTCTAGCCAACACCGGGGAGCTGTTTTTT
TRBV15	TRBJ2-7	NA	NA	CATSRPARGPYEQYF	TGTGCCACCAGCAGACCGGCCAGGGGCCCCTACGAGCAGTACTTC
TRBV5-1	TRBJ2-1	NA	TRBD1	CASSRGQNNEQFF	TGCGCCAGCAGCAGGGGACAGAACAATGAGCAGTTCTTC
TRBV5-1	TRBJ1-1	once	TRBD1	CASSRRGRGNTEAFF	TGCGCCAGCAGTAGGAGGGGGCGCGGGAACACTGAAGCTTTCTTT
TRBV4-1	TRBJ2-1	once	TRBD1	CASSQERSGTGYFNEQFF	TGCGCCAGCAGCCAAGAAAGGTCCGGGACAGGGTATTTCAATGAGCAGTTCTTC
TRBV2	TRBJ1-2	medium-sized	NA	CASSDSHLEHPADPGYTF	TGTGCCAGCAGTGATTCTCATTTGGAGCACCCAGCGGATCCGGGCTACACCTTC